Following are 18 T cell receptor beta chains from one sample sequenced in a study of blood T cell repertoires in COVID-19. TCRdb's copy holds only in-frame clones and misses some; the assay was immunoSEQ multiplex PCR. This sample carries some 200,000 clones, just over 85% of them seen once, and the ten largest clones take around 3.8%. The sequencing sample was made of PBMCs or T cells enriched from blood (not recorded which). The receptors here all came from a woman in her thirties or forties with acute COVID-19.

Only one count was recorded for this clone. The chain recombines TRBV5-1 with TRBJ1-1; 10 positions agree with TRBD1. With 2 bases clipped from V and 2 bases from J, the junction kept 9 bases outside the gene matches. This CDR3 region has 17 residues. Per germline, CDR1 SGHRS and CDR2 YFSETQ. The CDR3 bases are TGCGCCAGCAGCTTATCCCCGGGACAGGGGATTAACACTGAAGCTTTCTTT. This sequence encodes CASSLSPGQGINTEAFF.

The chain links TRBV15 to TRBJ2-7; D not certain. The CDR3 has 14 amino acids. From germline, CDR1 is LNHNV and CDR2 YYDKDF (reference sequence). Trimming cost V 3 bases and J 3 bases, with 12 bases left between them. CDR3 bases: TGTGCCACCAGCAGCCGACGAGGCGGCTACGAGCAGTACTTC. Its protein is CATSSRRGGYEQYF.

This sequence joins TRBV6-5 and TRBJ1-5; the D is unclear. V gave up 2 bases and J gave up 7 bases, with 9 bases separating them. From germline, CDR1 is MNHEY and CDR2 SVGAGI. The CDR3 is 13 residues long. The CDR3 is CASSYVGGQPQHF. The CDR3, as DNA: TGTGCCAGCAGTTACGTAGGAGGGCAGCCCCAGCATTTT.

The rearrangement links TRBV5-1 to TRBJ2-7; D might be TRBD1 (6 bases). This CDR3 has 15 residues. From germline, CDR1 is SGHRS and CDR2 YFSETQ. V lost 0 bases to trimming and J lost 5 bases, with 15 bases between them. CDR3 DNA: TGCGCCAGCAGCTTGGCCCAGGGGATGATCAACGAGCAGTACTTC. The encoded protein is CASSLAQGMINEQYF.

The chain combines TRBV7-9 with TRBJ2-3, with D possibly matching TRBD2 (5 bases). Germline V gene lookup returns CDR1 SEHNR and CDR2 FQNEAQ (reference sequence). Trimming cost V 4 bases and J 8 bases, with 10 bases left between them. This CDR3 is built from 12 residues. CDR3 loop: CASSSNRGTQYF. The CDR3 region has the DNA TGTGCCAGCAGCTCAAACCGGGGTACGCAGTATTTT.

The chain combines TRBV24-1 with TRBJ1-2, with 8 bases aligning to TRBD1. The CDR3 covers 16 residues. Germline values: CDR1 KGHDR, CDR2 SFDVKD. Unmatched junction bases numbered 11, after V lost 2 bases and J lost 7 bases. The CDR3 loop is CATSDSRQGISGGYTF. In nucleotides, the CDR3 is TGTGCCACCAGTGATTCAAGACAGGGGATTTCGGGTGGCTACACCTTC.

This chain uses TRBV12-5 with TRBJ1-1, with D hard to call. The V end lost 5 bases, the J end lost 1 base, and 11 bases lay between the germline ends. Germline CDR1 reads LGHNT; CDR2 reads FRNRAP. The CDR3 length is 14 residues. DNA of the CDR3: TGTGCTAGTGGTCCGAAAGGGAGGAACACTGAAGCTTTCTTT. Translating it yields CASGPKGRNTEAFF.

The chain recombines TRBV3-1 (or the pseudogene TRBV3-2) with TRBJ1-3; D perhaps matches TRBD1 (6 bases). With 7 bases removed from V and 0 bases from J, the gap between germline ends came to 13 bases. The CDR3 contains 15 residues. Germline V gene sequence: CDR1 LGHDT, CDR2 YNNKEL (reference sequence). CDR3 in amino acids: CASKGGMVSGNTIYF. The CDR3, as DNA: TGTGCCAGCAAAGGGGGAATGGTCTCTGGAAACACCATATATTTT.

The chain combines TRBV2 with TRBJ1-1; the D is unclear. The CDR3 consists of 11 residues. The germline V gene encodes CDR1 SNHLY and CDR2 FYNNEI. V dropped 11 bases and J dropped 5 bases, with 12 bases sitting between them. CDR3 sequence: CAWIGSTEAFF. In nucleotides, the CDR3 is TGTGCCTGGATTGGGAGTACTGAAGCTTTCTTT.

The CDR3 reads CASSPTAMNTEAFF. The CDR3 DNA reads TGTGCCAGCAGTCCGACAGCTATGAACACTGAAGCTTTCTTT. V is TRBV6-2 or TRBV6-3 and J is TRBJ1-1; perhaps TRBD1 as D (5 bases). This CDR3 region has 14 residues. Trimming pared 5 bases from V and 0 bases from J, leaving 10 bases between. Germline V gives CDR1 MNHEY, CDR2 SVGEGT.

The chain is built from TRBV9 and TRBJ2-5; 7 nucleotides line up with TRBD2. From germline, CDR1 is SGDLS and CDR2 YYNGEE. Unmatched junction bases numbered 6, after V lost 3 bases and J lost 1 base. This CDR3 comprises 15 residues. The chain's CDR3 is CASSGTLAVQETQYF. The CDR3, as DNA: TGTGCCAGCAGCGGGACTCTAGCGGTCCAAGAGACCCAGTACTTC.

This clone has more than one count but fewer than ten. The chain is built from TRBV10-2 and TRBJ2-2; 7 bases fit TRBD1. V shed 6 bases and J 1 base; nucleotides not matched to a gene: 5. From germline, CDR1 is WSHSY and CDR2 SAAADI. CDR3 size: 15 residues. The CDR3 sequence: CASSGRDRNTGELFF. The CDR3 DNA reads TGCGCCAGCAGCGGCCGGGACAGGAACACCGGGGAGCTGTTTTTT.

The rearrangement links TRBV7-9 to TRBJ1-2; D gene ambiguous. The CDR3 is made up of 16 amino acids. CDR1 is SEHNR, CDR2 FQNEAQ, per germline (reference sequence). Deletions cut 0 bases from V and 7 bases from J, with 18 bases between. This CDR3 reads CASSLASSPNSVGYTF. The CDR3 bases are TGTGCCAGCAGCTTAGCGTCCTCCCCGAACAGTGTTGGCTACACCTTC.

The chain joins TRBV19 to TRBJ2-3; TRBD1 aligns across 8 bases. This CDR3 region has 14 residues. Losses at the gene ends were 6 bases for V and 0 bases for J; bases not matched to a gene: 2. The germline V gene has CDR1 LNHDA and CDR2 SQIVND (reference sequence). The CDR3 DNA reads TGTGCCAGTAGGCGGACAGGGAGCACAGATACGCAGTATTTT. Its translation is CASRRTGSTDTQYF.

The chain is built from TRBV6-5 and TRBJ1-2; the match to TRBD1 covers 9 bases. Germline CDR1 is MNHEY and CDR2 is SVGAGI. There are 15 residues in the CDR3. The ends lost 6 bases at V and 4 bases at J; junction bases unmatched: 9. The CDR3 region is CASRQDRGASYGYTF. As DNA, the CDR3 is TGTGCCAGCAGGCAGGACAGGGGCGCTTCCTATGGCTACACCTTC.

J is TRBJ2-5 and V is TRBV7-9; D is possibly TRBD2 (5 bases). Trimming stripped 5 bases from V and 6 bases from J, with 13 bases between. CDR1 and CDR2 (germline): SEHNR, FQNEAQ (reference sequence). The CDR3 is 13 residues long. The DNA of the CDR3 is TGTGCCAGCAGCCCCCTAGCTTTACAGACCCAGTACTTC. It codes for CASSPLALQTQYF.

The J gene is TRBJ1-5, the V gene TRBV6-1; 9 bases map to TRBD1. The germline CDR1 and CDR2 sequences are MNHNS and SASEGT. V lost 1 base to trimming and J lost 3 bases; unmatched junction nucleotides: 1. The CDR3 sequence is 15 residues long. As DNA, the CDR3 is TGTGCCAGCAGTGAAGACAGGGGGCTCAATCAGCCCCAGCATTTT. Protein: CASSEDRGLNQPQHF.

V usage is TRBV29-1 and J usage is TRBJ2-2; 8 nucleotides line up with TRBD2. In germline, CDR1 is SQVTM, CDR2 ANQGSEA. With 5 bases clipped from V and 5 bases from J, the junction kept 13 bases outside the gene matches. This CDR3 has 16 residues. The DNA for the CDR3 is TGCAGCGTTACTGTCGGGAGCGGGGGTGAGACCGGGGAGCTGTTTTTT. This encodes CSVTVGSGGETGELFF.